This T cell receptor (beta chain) originates from a study of blood T cell repertoires in COVID-19. Study-level background: Samples taken during acute and convalescent COVID-19 were collected in the United States, Italy and Spain. The cDNA or gDNA used as material had been derived from T cells, B-cell-depleted T cells, or PBMCs.

Original processing methods: Reference gene primer amplification yielded estimated nucleated cell counts. Measured with immunoSEQ multiplex PCR; TCRdb has only the in-frame clones, and not every one. V, J and clone size reflect that table, while D and trimming were determined from the DNA. The sample has around 100,000 clones, 80% seen once. Germline-derived CDR1 and CDR2 are KGHSH and LQKENI. The V segment lost 4 bases and the J segment 8 bases; nucleotides outside the gene matches: 7. This CDR3 spans 14 amino acids. This clonotype was obtained from a woman aged 70-85 years with acute or convalescent COVID-19. The chain uses TRBV18 and TRBJ1-4; 7 bases agree with TRBD1. The source material was peripheral blood. The CDR3 spells CASSLDREAEKLFF. The CDR3 bases are TGTGCCAGCTCACTTGACAGGGAGGCGGAAAAACTGTTTTTT.